This TCR beta chain was identified during a study of cytomegalovirus exposure and HLA in healthy donors. Study background: Of the donors genotyped, 398 in all, 65% to 90% fell in the Caucasian-associated ancestry cluster.

A few counts support this clone. Healthy people donating bone marrow made up the donors. The PCR made use of 60 Vbeta and 13 Jbeta primers. Sequencing was performed with immunoSEQ multiplex PCR; in TCRdb, only in-frame clones are kept and a portion is missing. The top ten clones hold approximately 2% of a sample with about 140,000 clones, 82% of them seen once. The CDR3 is 14 residues long. In germline, CDR1 is LGHNA, CDR2 YSLEER. V gave up 0 bases and J gave up 7 bases; unmatched junction bases: 1. V usage is TRBV4-3 and J usage is TRBJ1-5; 9 bases align to TRBD1. This clonotype originated in a woman aged 40 to 55 in good health and CMV-seronegative. The sequenced sample consisted of PBMCs. The CDR3 spells CASSQDTGGQPQHF. CDR3 sequence (DNA): TGCGCCAGCAGCCAAGATACAGGGGGCCAGCCCCAGCATTTT.